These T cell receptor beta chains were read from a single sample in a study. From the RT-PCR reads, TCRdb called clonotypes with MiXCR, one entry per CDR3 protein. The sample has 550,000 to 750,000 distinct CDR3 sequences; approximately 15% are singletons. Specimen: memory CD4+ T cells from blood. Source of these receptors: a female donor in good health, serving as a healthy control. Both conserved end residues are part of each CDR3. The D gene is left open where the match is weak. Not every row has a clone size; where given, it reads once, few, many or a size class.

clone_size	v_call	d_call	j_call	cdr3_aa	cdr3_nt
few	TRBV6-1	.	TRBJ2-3	CASKLGGAGDTQYF	TGTGCCAGCAAATTAGGAGGGGCGGGAGATACGCAGTATTTT
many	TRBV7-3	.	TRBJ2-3	CASSFFSVSTDTQYF	TGTGCCAGCAGCTTCTTCAGCGTCAGCACAGATACGCAGTATTTT
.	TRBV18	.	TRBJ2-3	CASSPVLRADTQYF	TGTGCCAGCTCACCAGTCCTAAGGGCAGATACGCAGTATTTT
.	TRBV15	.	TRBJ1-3	CATSLEGLGNTIYF	TGTGCCACCAGCCTGGAGGGGCTCGGAAACACCATATATTTT
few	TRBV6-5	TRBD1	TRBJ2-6	CASSYSIQGASSGANVLTF	TGTGCCAGCAGTTACTCGATCCAGGGGGCCTCCTCTGGGGCCAACGTCCTGACTTTC
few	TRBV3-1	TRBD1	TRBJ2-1	CASSQRGRIYNEQFF	TGTGCCAGCAGCCAGAGGGGGCGGATCTACAATGAGCAGTTCTTC
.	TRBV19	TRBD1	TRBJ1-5	CASSGQGDRQPQHF	TGTGCCAGTAGTGGACAGGGGGACCGTCAGCCCCAGCATTTT
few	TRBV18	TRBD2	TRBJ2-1	CASSPSRTSSYNEQFF	TGTGCCAGCTCACCATCACGGACTAGCTCTTACAATGAGCAGTTCTTC
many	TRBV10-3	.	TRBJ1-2	CAISEARGDYGYTF	TGTGCCATCAGTGAGGCCAGGGGAGACTATGGCTACACCTTC
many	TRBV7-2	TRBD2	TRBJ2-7	CASSLILAGGDPQYF	TGTGCCAGCAGCTTAATATTAGCGGGAGGGGACCCACAGTACTTC
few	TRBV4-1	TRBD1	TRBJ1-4	CASSQVIDRGQATNEKLFF	TGCGCCAGCAGCCAAGTAATCGACAGGGGCCAAGCAACTAATGAAAAACTGTTTTTT
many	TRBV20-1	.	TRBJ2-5	CSAAPQIQETQYF	TGCAGTGCCGCGCCACAGATCCAGGAGACCCAGTACTTC
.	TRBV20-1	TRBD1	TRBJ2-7	CSAGNPRGSSYEQYF	TGCAGTGCTGGGAACCCCAGGGGGAGCTCCTACGAGCAGTACTTC
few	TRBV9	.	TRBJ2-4	CASSVDALDSAKNIQYF	TGTGCCAGCAGCGTAGATGCCCTGGATAGCGCCAAAAACATTCAGTACTTC
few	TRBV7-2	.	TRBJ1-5	CASSREPQAPQHF	TGTGCCAGCAGCCGCGAACCACAGGCGCCCCAGCATTTT
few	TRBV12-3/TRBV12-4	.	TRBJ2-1	CASSLGFGGWPLARADNEQFF	TGTGCCAGCAGTTTGGGGTTTGGGGGCTGGCCACTAGCGAGAGCTGACAATGAGCAGTTCTTC
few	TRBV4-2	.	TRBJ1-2	CASSQAKGDYGYTF	TGTGCCAGCAGCCAAGCGAAGGGGGACTATGGCTACACCTTC
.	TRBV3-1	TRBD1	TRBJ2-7	CASSQDRTGPYF	TGTGCCAGCAGCCAAGATCGGACAGGGCCTTACTTC
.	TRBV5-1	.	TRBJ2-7	CASSLQVGDEQYF	TGCGCCAGCAGCTTGCAAGTAGGGGACGAGCAGTACTTC
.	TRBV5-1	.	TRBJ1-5	CASSLGVSSNQPQHF	TGCGCCAGCAGCCTCGGAGTATCTAGCAATCAGCCCCAGCATTTT
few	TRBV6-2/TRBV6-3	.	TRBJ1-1	CASSYRSMNTEAFF	TGTGCCAGCAGTTACAGGAGCATGAACACTGAAGCTTTCTTT
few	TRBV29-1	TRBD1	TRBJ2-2	CSVEGHGTGGGELFF	TGCAGCGTTGAAGGTCACGGGACAGGGGGCGGGGAGCTGTTTTTT
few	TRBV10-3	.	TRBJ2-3	CAISERGSAADTQYF	TGTGCCATCAGTGAAAGGGGATCGGCGGCAGATACGCAGTATTTT
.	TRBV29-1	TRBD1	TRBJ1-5	CSVSDRGSNQPQHF	TGCAGCGTCTCCGACAGGGGTAGCAATCAGCCCCAGCATTTT
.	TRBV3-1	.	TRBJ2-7	CASSQEGSSYEQYF	TGTGCCAGCAGCCAAGAGGGCAGCTCCTACGAGCAGTACTTC
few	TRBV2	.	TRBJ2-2	CASKHGQGDTGELFF	TGTGCCAGCAAACATGGGCAGGGAGACACCGGGGAGCTGTTTTTT
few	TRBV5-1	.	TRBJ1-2	CASSREGSLYGYTF	TGCGCCAGCAGCCGGGAGGGTTCGCTCTATGGCTACACCTTC